The 32 T cell receptor beta chains below come from one sample, sequenced in a study of blood T cell repertoires in COVID-19. TCRdb's table, derived via immunoSEQ multiplex PCR, lists solely in-frame clones and lacks some. This table has a few hundred thousand clones, 80% to 85% appearing once. The specimen sequenced was peripheral blood. Receptor source: a man in his 60s with acute or convalescent COVID-19.

The J gene is TRBJ1-2, the V gene TRBV7-9; 7 bases align to TRBD1. V was pared by 5 bases and J by 5 bases, with 5 bases of the junction left unmatched. CDR3 length: 13 amino acids. In germline, CDR1 is SEHNR, CDR2 FQNEAQ (reference sequence). The CDR3 spells CASSPTGTYGYTF. CDR3 nucleotides: TGTGCCAGCAGCCCGACAGGGACGTATGGCTACACCTTC.

This chain joins TRBV27 and TRBJ1-6, with D hard to call. Trimming shortened V by 4 bases and J by 0 bases, and 25 bases separated the two germline ends. The CDR3 length is 21 residues. Germline V gene data show CDR1 as MNHEY and CDR2 as SMNVEV (reference sequence). CDR3 loop: CASSSQRTVEQLNSYNSPLHF. DNA for the CDR3: TGTGCCAGCAGTTCGCAGCGGACGGTGGAACAGCTTAACTCCTATAATTCACCCCTCCACTTT.

The V call is TRBV9, the J call TRBJ1-6; 9 bases fit TRBD1. CDR1 SGDLS and CDR2 YYNGEE come from the germline V gene. This CDR3 spans 16 amino acids. V shed 3 bases, J shed 8 bases, and the junction held 9 bases outside the gene matches. CDR3 sequence reads: CASSAQGQGGDSPLHF. As DNA, the CDR3 is TGTGCCAGCAGCGCCCAGGGACAGGGCGGCGATTCACCCCTCCACTTT.

This clone was observed a single time. The rearrangement uses TRBV6-5 and TRBJ2-5, with 9 bases that match TRBD2. This CDR3 spans 15 amino acids. Trimming at V came to 6 bases and at J to 0 bases, leaving 5 bases not matched to a gene. The germline CDR1 and CDR2 sequences are MNHEY and SVGAGI. The chain's CDR3 is CASSRLAEYQETQYF. As DNA, the CDR3 is TGTGCCAGCAGCAGACTAGCGGAGTACCAAGAGACCCAGTACTTC.

CDR3 region: CASSLRGGRPNEQFF. The CDR3 DNA reads as TGTGCCAGCAGCCTGCGGGGGGGCCGCCCCAATGAGCAGTTCTTC. The gene calls are TRBV5-4 and TRBJ2-1; 9 bases align to TRBD2. The CDR3 has 15 residues. Germline-derived CDR1 and CDR2 are SGHNT and YYREEE (reference sequence). Germline trimming cut 4 bases from V and 6 bases from J; bases unmatched to any gene: 8.

CDR3 nucleotides: TGTGCCAGCAGCTTAGAGGGCGGATACTCACCCCTCCACTTT. It is translated as CASSLEGGYSPLHF. The gene calls are TRBV7-3 and TRBJ1-6; no definite D call. Germline CDR1 SGHTA, CDR2 FQGTGA. Trimming removed 2 bases at V and 10 bases at J, with 12 bases between. The CDR3 covers 14 residues.

The chain joins TRBV3-1 (or the pseudogene TRBV3-2) to TRBJ2-2, with TRBD2 as a possible D gene (5 bases). Germline CDR1 reads LGHDT; CDR2 reads YNNKEL (reference sequence). The CDR3 loop spans 15 amino acids. V was pared by 5 bases and J by 9 bases, with 19 bases between. The CDR3 DNA follows: TGTGCCAGCAGCTTCCCACGCCCCGGGGTTAGGGAGCTGTTTTTT. Translation: CASSFPRPGVRELFF.

In this sample, this clone turned up once. The V and J genes are TRBV2 and TRBJ1-1, with TRBD1 as a possible D gene (5 bases). Germline CDR1 and CDR2: SNHLY and FYNNEI. The CDR3 runs to 14 residues. The germline V and J ends were trimmed by 3 bases and 0 bases, with 8 bases remaining between them. This CDR3 is CASSDRQMNTEAFF. CDR3 nucleotides: TGTGCCAGCAGTGACCGACAGATGAACACTGAAGCTTTCTTT. Looking up the rest from reference TRBV2 and TRBJ1-1 gives the full variable domain: EPEVTQTPSHQVTQMGQEVILRCVPISNHLYFYWYRQILGQKVEFLVSFYNNEISEKSEIFDDQFSVERPDGSNFTLKIRSTKLEDSAMYFCASSDRQMNTEAFFGQGTRLTVV.

The chain combines TRBV24-1 with TRBJ1-2; 8 bases map to TRBD1. The germline CDR1 and CDR2 sequences are KGHDR and SFDVKD. With 3 bases clipped from V and 5 bases from J, the junction kept 1 base outside the gene matches. The CDR3 consists of 13 residues. CDR3 sequence (DNA): TGTGCCACCAGTGATAGACAGGGGTATGGCTACACCTTC. Residues: CATSDRQGYGYTF.

This clone was seen repeatedly, ten times or more. V is TRBV7-2 and J is TRBJ2-3, with 10 bases matching TRBD2. Losses at the gene ends were 5 bases for V and 3 bases for J; bases not matched to a gene: 5. The CDR3 loop spans 15 amino acids. Germline CDR1 and CDR2: SGHTA and FQGNSA. In DNA, the CDR3 is TGTGCCAGCAGCCCAGCGGGAGGGCCGACAGATACGCAGTATTTT. Protein sequence: CASSPAGGPTDTQYF.

This clone was counted between two and nine times. The chain joins TRBV4-3 to TRBJ1-2, with D possibly TRBD1 on 6 matching bases. Germline V lookup: CDR1 LGHNA, CDR2 YSLEER. The CDR3 is 16 residues long. V shed 1 base and J shed 8 bases, with 20 bases lying between them. CDR3 DNA: TGCGCCAGCAGCCAAGTCCCCCCGGGGGGGGCGGAAGGCTACACCTTC. Amino acid sequence: CASSQVPPGGAEGYTF.

The CDR3 sequence: CASSGQLNSGNTIYF. CDR3 DNA sequence: TGTGCCAGTAGCGGACAGCTCAACTCTGGAAACACCATATATTTT. The chain couples TRBV19 to TRBJ1-3; D perhaps matches TRBD1 (6 bases). The CDR3 runs to 15 residues. Germline V CDR1 and CDR2: LNHDA, SQIVND (reference sequence). Trimming shortened V by 6 bases and J by 0 bases, and 12 bases separated the two germline ends.

The V gene is TRBV19, the J gene TRBJ2-2, with D possibly being TRBD2 (5 bases). This CDR3 has 15 residues. Germline-derived CDR1 and CDR2 are LNHDA and SQIVND (reference sequence). Trimming stripped 6 bases from V and 0 bases from J, with 11 bases between. CDR3 sequence: CASRRGQANTGELFF. CDR3 nucleotides: TGTGCCAGTAGAAGAGGGCAGGCGAACACCGGGGAGCTGTTTTTT. Looking up the rest from reference TRBV19 and TRBJ2-2 gives the full variable domain: DGGITQSPKYLFRKEGQNVTLSCEQNLNHDAMYWYRQDPGQGLRLIYYSQIVNDFQKGDIAEGYSVSREKKESFPLTVTSAQKNPTAFYLCASRRGQANTGELFFGEGSRLTVL.

The chain uses TRBV7-6 and TRBJ2-1, with D tentatively TRBD2 (5 bases). Trimming removed 0 bases at V and 6 bases at J, with 6 bases between. The V gene's germline CDR1 is SGHVS and CDR2 FNYEAQ. There are 13 residues in the CDR3. The CDR3 nucleotides are TGTGCCAGCAGCTTAGCGGGGAGCAATGAGCAGTTCTTC. Its protein is CASSLAGSNEQFF.

The V call is TRBV6-1, the J call TRBJ1-1; weak D call: TRBD1 (6 bases). The V gene lost 3 bases and the J gene lost 1 base, with 9 bases spanning the gap. CDR1 is MNHNS, CDR2 SASEGT, per germline. CDR3 length equals 14 residues. The CDR3 DNA reads TGTGCCAGCAGTGAGCTGACAGGGAACACTGAAGCTTTCTTT. As protein: CASSELTGNTEAFF.

The V and J genes are TRBV29-1 and TRBJ2-4; maybe TRBD2 (5 bases). CDR3 size: 16 residues. V was pared by 1 base and J by 0 bases, with 13 bases between. Germline V gives CDR1 SQVTM, CDR2 ANQGSEA. Here the CDR3 reads CSVEGLRDLAKNIQYF. The CDR3 DNA reads TGCAGCGTTGAAGGACTAAGGGATTTAGCCAAAAACATTCAGTACTTC.

The chain recombines TRBV7-2 with TRBJ2-3, with TRBD2 matching over 11 bases. Germline V gives CDR1 SGHTA, CDR2 FQGNSA. The CDR3 runs 16 residues. V lost 5 bases to trimming and J lost 1 base; unmatched junction nucleotides: 5. CDR3 DNA: TGTGCCAGCAGCCAAAGGGGACTAGCGGGCACAGATACGCAGTATTTT. Translated, it gives CASSQRGLAGTDTQYF.

V is TRBV7-2 and J is TRBJ2-6; D is undetermined. This CDR3 region has 18 residues. Germline values: CDR1 SGHTA, CDR2 FQGNSA. V lost 1 base and J lost 4, with 17 bases in between. The CDR3 DNA is TGTGCCAGCAGCTTAGTAGCCACCCCTAATGCGGGGGCCAACGTCCTGACTTTC. Translation: CASSLVATPNAGANVLTF.

V is TRBV6-1 and J is TRBJ2-7, with no clear D. CDR1 is MNHNS, CDR2 SASEGT, per germline. This CDR3 region has 11 residues. V gave up 3 bases and J gave up 3 bases, with 3 bases separating them. For the CDR3, the DNA is TGTGCCAGCAGTGAGTACTACGAGCAGTACTTC. Protein: CASSEYYEQYF.

The V gene is TRBV19, the J gene TRBJ2-5, with 7 bases lining up with TRBD1. Germline assignment: CDR1 LNHDA and CDR2 SQIVND (reference sequence). With V trimmed by 1 base and J by 4 bases, 9 bases remained unmatched. The CDR3 extends over 16 amino acids. The CDR3 DNA reads TGTGCCAGTAGTATAGGTAAAGGGGGCTCGGGAGAGACCCAGTACTTC. Residues: CASSIGKGGSGETQYF. The full variable domain, completed using reference TRBV19 and TRBJ2-5, is DGGITQSPKYLFRKEGQNVTLSCEQNLNHDAMYWYRQDPGQGLRLIYYSQIVNDFQKGDIAEGYSVSREKKESFPLTVTSAQKNPTAFYLCASSIGKGGSGETQYFGPGTRLLVL.

The chain recombines TRBV5-4 with TRBJ2-6; D may be TRBD2 (6 bases). The V gene lost 4 bases and the J gene lost 2 bases, with 10 bases spanning the gap. The CDR3 spans 15 residues. CDR1 is SGHNT and CDR2 is YYREEE in the germline V gene (reference sequence). Written as DNA, the CDR3 is TGTGCCAGCAGCCTGTCGGGGGCTGGGGCCAACGTCCTGACTTTC. Its translation is CASSLSGAGANVLTF. Based on the CDR3 plus reference TRBV5-4 and TRBJ2-6, the full variable domain is ETGVTQSPTHLIKTRGQQVTLRCSSQSGHNTVSWYQQALGQGPQFIFQYYREEENGRGNFPPRFSGLQFPNYSSELNVNALELDDSALYLCASSLSGAGANVLTFGAGSRLTVL.

The sample holds a few counts of this clone. The genes are TRBV27 and TRBJ2-7, with D possibly being TRBD1 (6 bases). Trimming left V 6 bases short and J 0 bases short, with 15 bases between. The V gene's germline CDR1 is MNHEY and CDR2 SMNVEV (reference sequence). This CDR3 region has 15 residues. The DNA for the CDR3 is TGTGCCAGCAGCTCCCTGGGGGACAACTCCTACGAGCAGTACTTC. It yields the protein CASSSLGDNSYEQYF.

The chain links TRBV4-1 to TRBJ2-2; possibly TRBD1 for D (6 bases). The ends were cut back, 4 bases at V and 2 bases at J, with 14 bases in the middle. Germline V CDR1 and CDR2: MGHRA, YSYEKL. The CDR3 consists of 16 residues. The CDR3 protein is CASSRVGQRNTGELFF. CDR3 DNA sequence: TGCGCCAGCAGCCGGGTTGGACAGAGAAACACCGGGGAGCTGTTTTTT.

This clone came up once. V usage is TRBV6-5 and J usage is TRBJ2-3, with a possible D match to TRBD2 (7 bases). The CDR3 covers 16 residues. In germline, CDR1 is MNHEY, CDR2 SVGAGI. V lost 2 bases and J lost 1, with 13 bases in between. This CDR3 reads CASSYTRGARTDTQYF. CDR3 bases: TGTGCCAGCAGTTACACCCGGGGGGCCCGCACAGATACGCAGTATTTT.

V is TRBV7-3 and J is TRBJ2-3, with 11 bases that match TRBD2. V was pared by 3 bases and J by 2 bases, with 1 base of the junction left unmatched. From germline, CDR1 is SGHTA and CDR2 FQGTGA. The CDR3 spans 15 residues. CDR3 coding DNA: TGTGCCAGCAGCTTGGGACTAGCGGCCACAGATACGCAGTATTTT. It translates to CASSLGLAATDTQYF. Drawing the rest from reference TRBV7-3 and TRBJ2-3, the complete variable domain is GAGVSQTPSNKVTEKGKYVELRCDPISGHTALYWYRQSLGQGPEFLIYFQGTGAADDSGLPNDRFFAVRPEGSVSTLKIQRTERGDSAVYLCASSLGLAATDTQYFGPGTRLTVL.

The chain is built from TRBV3-1 (or the pseudogene TRBV3-2) and TRBJ2-7; the D is unclear. Trimming shortened V by 4 bases and J by 6 bases, and 19 bases separated the two germline ends. There are 15 residues in the CDR3. Germline V gives CDR1 LGHDT, CDR2 YNNKEL (reference sequence). The CDR3 region is CASSPSTTRRGEQYF. The CDR3 nucleotides read TGTGCCAGCAGCCCTTCCACGACCCGAAGAGGCGAGCAGTACTTC.

The CDR3 bases are TGTGCCAGCAGCCCCCCCTACCCGAACACCGGGGAGCTGTTTTTT. As protein: CASSPPYPNTGELFF. The chain links TRBV7-9 to TRBJ2-2; D is unresolved. Germline loops: CDR1 SEHNR, CDR2 FQNEAQ (reference sequence). This CDR3 has 15 residues. The V gene lost 5 bases and the J gene lost 0 bases, with 10 bases spanning the gap.

The sample holds one count of this clone. The rearrangement links TRBV10-3 to TRBJ2-7, with 8 bases aligning to TRBD1. CDR1 is ENHRY and CDR2 is SYGVKD in the germline V gene. Unmatched junction bases numbered 5, after V lost 4 bases and J lost 6 bases. This CDR3 region has 13 residues. CDR3 sequence reads: CAISGQGALEQYF. CDR3 nucleotides: TGTGCCATCAGTGGTCAGGGGGCTCTCGAGCAGTACTTC.

The CDR3 sequence: CASSLREGFHQPQHF. The CDR3, as DNA: TGTGCCAGTAGTCTACGGGAAGGATTTCATCAGCCCCAGCATTTT. This rearrangement joins TRBV19 to TRBJ1-5; D is undetermined. The V gene's germline CDR1 is LNHDA and CDR2 SQIVND (reference sequence). The V end lost 5 bases, the J end lost 5 bases, and 16 bases lay between the germline ends. CDR3 length: 15 amino acids.

This chain joins TRBV4-1 and TRBJ2-2; 7 nucleotides line up with TRBD2. This CDR3 has 14 amino acids. From germline, CDR1 is MGHRA and CDR2 YSYEKL. Trimming cost V 3 bases and J 6 bases; bases outside gene matches: 4. The CDR3 loop reads CASSQGGMPGELFF. In DNA, the CDR3 is TGCGCCAGCAGCCAGGGGGGGATGCCCGGGGAGCTGTTTTTT.

The CDR3 nucleotides are TGTGCCAGCAGCGCCTACAGGGGCGGAAATGAAAAACTGTTTTTT. Translation gives CASSAYRGGNEKLFF. The chain is built from TRBV7-9 and TRBJ1-4; 7 nucleotides line up with TRBD1. The CDR3 has 15 amino acids. With 5 bases clipped from V and 5 bases from J, the junction kept 8 bases outside the gene matches. In germline, CDR1 is SEHNR, CDR2 FQNEAQ (reference sequence).

The chain uses TRBV3-1 (or the pseudogene TRBV3-2) and TRBJ2-7, with D possibly matching TRBD2 (6 bases). Germline lookup yields CDR1 LGHDT and CDR2 YNNKEL (reference sequence). The CDR3 sequence is 17 residues long. The V and J ends lost 0 bases and 3 bases respectively, with 18 bases between them. The CDR3 sequence: CASSQDWGTSGFYEQYF. CDR3 nucleotide sequence: TGTGCCAGCAGCCAAGATTGGGGGACTTCCGGTTTCTACGAGCAGTACTTC.